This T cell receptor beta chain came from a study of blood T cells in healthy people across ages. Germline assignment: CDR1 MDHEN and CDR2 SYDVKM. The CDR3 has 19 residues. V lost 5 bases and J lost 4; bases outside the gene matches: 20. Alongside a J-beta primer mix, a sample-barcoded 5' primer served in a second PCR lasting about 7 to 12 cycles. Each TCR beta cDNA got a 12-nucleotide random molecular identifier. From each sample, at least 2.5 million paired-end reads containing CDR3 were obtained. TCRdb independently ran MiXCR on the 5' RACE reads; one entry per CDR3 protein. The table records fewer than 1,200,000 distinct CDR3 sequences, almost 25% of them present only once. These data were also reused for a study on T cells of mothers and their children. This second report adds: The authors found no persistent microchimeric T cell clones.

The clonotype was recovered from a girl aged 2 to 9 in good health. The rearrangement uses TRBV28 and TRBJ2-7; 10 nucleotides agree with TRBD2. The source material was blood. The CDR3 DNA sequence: TGTGCCAGCAGTGGCGCCCGGACTAGCGGCCCCTACCTCCTTTACGAGCAGTACTTC. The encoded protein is CASSGARTSGPYLLYEQYF.